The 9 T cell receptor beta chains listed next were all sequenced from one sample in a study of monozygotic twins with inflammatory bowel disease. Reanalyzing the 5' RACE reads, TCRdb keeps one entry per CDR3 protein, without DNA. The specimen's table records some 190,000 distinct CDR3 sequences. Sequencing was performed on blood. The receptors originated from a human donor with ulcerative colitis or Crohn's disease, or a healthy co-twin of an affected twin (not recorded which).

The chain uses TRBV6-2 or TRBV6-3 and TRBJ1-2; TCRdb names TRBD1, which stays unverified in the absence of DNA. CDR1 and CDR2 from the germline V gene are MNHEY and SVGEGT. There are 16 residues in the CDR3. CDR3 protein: CASSSGQGLSNYGYTF.

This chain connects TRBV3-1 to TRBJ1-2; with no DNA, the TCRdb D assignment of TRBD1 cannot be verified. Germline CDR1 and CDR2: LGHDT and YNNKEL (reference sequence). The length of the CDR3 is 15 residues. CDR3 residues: CASSSRGGANYGYTF.

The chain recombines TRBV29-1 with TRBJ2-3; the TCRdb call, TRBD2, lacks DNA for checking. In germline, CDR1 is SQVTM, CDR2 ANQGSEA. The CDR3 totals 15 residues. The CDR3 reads CSVETRQGATDTQYF.

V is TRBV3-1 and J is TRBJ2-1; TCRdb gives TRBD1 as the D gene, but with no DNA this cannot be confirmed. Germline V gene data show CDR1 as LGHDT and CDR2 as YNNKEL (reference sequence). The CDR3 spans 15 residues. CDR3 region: CASSQGQGLLYEQFF.

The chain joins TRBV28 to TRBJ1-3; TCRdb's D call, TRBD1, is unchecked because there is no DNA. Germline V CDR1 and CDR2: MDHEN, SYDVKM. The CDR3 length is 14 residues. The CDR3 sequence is CASRPDRERNTIYF.

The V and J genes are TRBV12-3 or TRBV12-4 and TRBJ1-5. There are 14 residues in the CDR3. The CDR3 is CASMRSELNQPQHF.

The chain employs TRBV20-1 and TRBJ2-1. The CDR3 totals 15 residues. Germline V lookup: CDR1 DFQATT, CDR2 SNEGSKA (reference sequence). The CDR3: CSPNGPGSSYNEQFF.

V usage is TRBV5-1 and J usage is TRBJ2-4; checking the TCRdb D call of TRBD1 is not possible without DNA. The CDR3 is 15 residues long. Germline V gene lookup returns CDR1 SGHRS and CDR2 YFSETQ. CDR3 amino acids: CASSLEGWDKNIQYF.

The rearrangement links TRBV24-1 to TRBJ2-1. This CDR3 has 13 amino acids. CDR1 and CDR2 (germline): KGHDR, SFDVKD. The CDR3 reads CATSDLLGNEQFF.